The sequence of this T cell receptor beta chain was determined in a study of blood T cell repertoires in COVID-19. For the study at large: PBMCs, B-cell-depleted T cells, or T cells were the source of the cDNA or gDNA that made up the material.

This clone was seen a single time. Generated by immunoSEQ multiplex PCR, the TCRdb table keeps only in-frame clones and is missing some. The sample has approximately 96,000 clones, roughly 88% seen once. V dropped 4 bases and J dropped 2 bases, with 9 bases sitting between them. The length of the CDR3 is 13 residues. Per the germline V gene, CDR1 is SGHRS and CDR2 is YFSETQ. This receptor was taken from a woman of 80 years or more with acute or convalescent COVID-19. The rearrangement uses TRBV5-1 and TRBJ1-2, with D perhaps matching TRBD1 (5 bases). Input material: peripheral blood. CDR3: CASSLRQNYGYTF. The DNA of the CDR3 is TGCGCCAGCAGCCTCAGACAGAACTATGGCTACACCTTC.